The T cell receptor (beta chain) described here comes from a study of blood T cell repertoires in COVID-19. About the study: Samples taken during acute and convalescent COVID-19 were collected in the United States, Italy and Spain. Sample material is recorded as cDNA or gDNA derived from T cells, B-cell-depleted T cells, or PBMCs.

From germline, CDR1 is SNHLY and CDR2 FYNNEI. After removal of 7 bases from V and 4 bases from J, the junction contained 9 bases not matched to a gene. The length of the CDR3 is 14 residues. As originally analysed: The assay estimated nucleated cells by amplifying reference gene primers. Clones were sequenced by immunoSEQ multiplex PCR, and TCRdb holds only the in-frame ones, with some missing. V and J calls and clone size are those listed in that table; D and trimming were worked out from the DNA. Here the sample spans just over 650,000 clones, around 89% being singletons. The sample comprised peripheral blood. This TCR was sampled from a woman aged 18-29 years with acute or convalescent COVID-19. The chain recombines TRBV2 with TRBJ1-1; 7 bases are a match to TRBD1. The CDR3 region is CASNPAGGATEAFF. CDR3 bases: TGTGCCAGCAACCCTGCAGGGGGAGCCACTGAAGCTTTCTTT.